This is a list of T cell receptor beta chains from one sample in a study of Ad26.COV2.S vaccination and SARS-CoV-2 variants. The table came from immunoSEQ multiplex PCR; TCRdb's copy has only in-frame clones and leaves some out. Here the sample spans approximately 340,000 clones, about 91% being singletons. The material was peripheral blood, obtained after recovery from COVID-19. These receptors originate from a human donor who had recovered from COVID-19. Both conserved end residues are part of each CDR3. D genes are given only for firm matches. Clone size is given for some rows only: seen once, a few or many times, or a class if the clone is expanded.

D gene,J gene,V gene,clone size,CDR3 protein,CDR3 DNA
TRBD2,TRBJ2-3,TRBV3-1/TRBV3-2,.,CASSQGTSGNTDTQYF,TGTGCCAGCAGCCAGGGGACTAGCGGAAACACAGATACGCAGTATTTT
.,TRBJ1-1,TRBV4-1,.,CASSQSLRTEAFF,TGCGCCAGCAGCCAGTCCTTGCGCACTGAAGCTTTCTTT
.,TRBJ1-5,TRBV10-3,few,CAISEPNRGNQPQHF,TGTGCCATCAGTGAGCCCAACCGCGGGAATCAGCCCCAGCATTTT
.,TRBJ1-1,TRBV18,once,CASSPQTGNTEAFF,TGTGCCAGCTCACCCCAGACAGGGAACACTGAAGCTTTCTTT
.,TRBJ2-1,TRBV19,.,CASSIEAGGSEQFF,TGTGCCAGTAGTATAGAGGCAGGGGGGTCTGAGCAGTTCTTC
TRBD1,TRBJ2-1,TRBV10-1,.,CASSESGQRFF,TGCGCCAGCAGTGAATCGGGACAGCGGTTCTTC
.,TRBJ1-1,TRBV9,.,CASSVVPGARDTEAFF,TGTGCCAGCAGCGTAGTACCGGGGGCTAGGGACACTGAAGCTTTCTTT
.,TRBJ2-5,TRBV19,.,CASSKLGTYQETQYF,TGTGCCAGTAGTAAACTAGGGACGTACCAAGAGACCCAGTACTTC
.,TRBJ1-2,TRBV11-2,.,CASSSSGLAGYTF,TGTGCCAGCAGCTCGTCCGGGTTAGCAGGCTACACCTTC
.,TRBJ2-1,TRBV5-6,.,CASSLQRGFEQFF,TGTGCCAGCAGCTTACAAAGGGGCTTTGAGCAGTTCTTC
.,TRBJ2-7,TRBV18,.,CASSPVSSYEQYF,TGTGCCAGCTCACCGGTCAGCAGCTACGAGCAGTACTTC
TRBD1,TRBJ1-1,TRBV6-1,.,CASSGGQGRRTEAFF,TGTGCCAGCAGTGGCGGACAGGGGCGCAGAACTGAAGCTTTCTTT
TRBD1,TRBJ2-2,TRBV7-9,.,CASSSVDRVNTGELFF,TGTGCCAGCAGCTCCGTGGACAGGGTAAACACCGGGGAGCTGTTTTTT
TRBD1,TRBJ2-1,TRBV11-3,.,CASSYDRGGNEQFF,TGTGCCAGCAGCTACGACAGGGGAGGCAATGAGCAGTTCTTC
.,TRBJ1-1,TRBV18,.,CASSPVDRLNTEAFF,TGTGCCAGCTCACCCGTGGACCGCCTGAACACTGAAGCTTTCTTT
.,TRBJ2-2,TRBV19,once,CASIGTHQGGELFF,TGTGCCAGTATAGGGACCCACCAAGGTGGGGAGCTGTTTTTT
.,TRBJ2-2,TRBV4-1,.,CASSPSGGTGHTGELFF,TGCGCCAGCAGCCCTTCGGGGGGCACCGGGCACACCGGGGAGCTGTTTTTT
.,TRBJ1-5,TRBV28,.,CASNLGGKRNQPQHF,TGTGCCAGCAATTTGGGAGGGAAGCGCAATCAGCCCCAGCATTTT
.,TRBJ1-1,TRBV9,.,CASKEGPMNTEAFF,TGTGCCAGCAAGGAAGGACCAATGAACACTGAAGCTTTCTTT
TRBD1,TRBJ1-5,TRBV10-3,.,CAISELQQGAGNQPQHF,TGTGCCATCAGTGAGTTACAACAGGGGGCCGGCAATCAGCCCCAGCATTTT
.,TRBJ1-3,TRBV6-5,once,CASSDRSGNTIYF,TGTGCCAGCTCGGACAGATCTGGAAACACCATATATTTT
TRBD1,TRBJ2-7,TRBV5-4,.,CASSFRDRVYEQYF,TGTGCCAGCAGCTTCCGGGACAGGGTCTACGAGCAGTACTTC
TRBD2,TRBJ2-3,TRBV4-1,.,CASSQDRTGGTTDTQYF,TGCGCCAGCAGCCAAGATAGGACGGGGGGTACCACAGATACGCAGTATTTT
TRBD1,TRBJ1-5,TRBV6-5,.,CASRGTGSTQPQHF,TGTGCCAGCAGAGGGACAGGGTCTACTCAGCCCCAGCATTTT
TRBD1,TRBJ1-5,TRBV7-2,.,CASSREGQGDQPQHF,TGTGCCAGCAGCCGCGAAGGACAGGGGGATCAGCCCCAGCATTTT
TRBD1,TRBJ1-2,TRBV3-1/TRBV3-2,.,CASSPTRTGTNGYTF,TGTGCCAGCAGCCCCACCCGGACAGGGACGAATGGCTACACCTTC